The 21 T cell receptor beta chains reported below all come from one sample, sequenced in a study of cytomegalovirus exposure and HLA in healthy donors. PCR was performed using 60 Vbeta and 13 Jbeta primers. Produced via immunoSEQ multiplex PCR; TCRdb's table is partial and in-frame only. This sample has about 130,000 clones; 73% occur once, and the top ten carry approximately 2%. Sequencing was performed on PBMCs. Source of these receptors: a woman aged 40 to 50 in good health and CMV-seropositive.

Comment on this clone: The junction shows a germline mismatch at one end, possibly a read error. The chain recombines TRBV7-9 with TRBJ1-2; 10 bases align to TRBD1. The CDR3 runs to 14 residues. Germline V CDR1 and CDR2: SEHNR, FQNEAQ (reference sequence). This CDR3 is CASSLGWTGGGYTF. The CDR3 DNA reads as TGTGCCAGCAGTTTAGGTTGGACAGGGGGTGGCTACACCTTC.

The count of this clone is one. The rearrangement links TRBV4-2 to TRBJ2-2; the match to TRBD1 covers 8 bases. Germline CDR1 LGHNA, CDR2 YNFKEQ. This CDR3 spans 18 amino acids. Trimming cost V 0 bases and J 5 bases; bases outside gene matches: 11. The CDR3 DNA reads TGTGCCAGCAGCCAAGATCGACAGGGGCCGGCGAGTACCGGGGAGCTGTTTTTT. Protein product: CASSQDRQGPASTGELFF.

This clone appeared a single time. The V call is TRBV4-3, the J call TRBJ2-7, with D perhaps matching TRBD1 (6 bases). Trimming took off 0 bases at V and 2 bases at J, with 14 bases between the two ends. Germline CDR1 is LGHNA and CDR2 is YSLEER. The CDR3 runs to 16 residues. CDR3 nucleotides: TGCGCCAGCAGCCAAGATTTTCCGGGACACCCCTACGAGCAGTACTTC. Amino acids: CASSQDFPGHPYEQYF.

This clone was counted a single time. The rearrangement uses TRBV28 and TRBJ1-2, with TRBD1 identical over 8 bases. The germline V gene has CDR1 MDHEN and CDR2 SYDVKM. The CDR3 runs 15 residues. Germline trimming cut 6 bases from V and 3 bases from J; bases unmatched to any gene: 9. CDR3 bases: TGTGCCAGCAGCCCGGGCAGGGGGCATGACTATGGCTACACCTTC. Its protein product is CASSPGRGHDYGYTF.

This chain links TRBV5-1 with TRBJ1-2; D not resolved. The CDR3 sequence is 13 residues long. Trimming removed 1 base at V and 8 bases at J, with 12 bases between. CDR1 is SGHRS, CDR2 YFSETQ, per germline. CDR3 protein: CASSLNEGYGYTF. The DNA of the CDR3 is TGCGCCAGCAGCTTGAATGAGGGCTACGGCTACACCTTC.

The gene calls are TRBV11-2 and TRBJ1-1; no clear D. CDR3 length: 16 residues. The germline V and J ends were trimmed by 3 bases and 0 bases, with 14 bases remaining between them. Germline assignment: CDR1 SGHAT and CDR2 FQNNGV. The CDR3 spells CASSFGWRGLNTEAFF. In nucleotides, the CDR3 is TGTGCCAGCAGCTTCGGGTGGAGAGGTTTGAACACTGAAGCTTTCTTT. Supplemented by reference TRBV11-2 and TRBJ1-1, the full variable domain reads EAGVAQSPRYKIIEKRQSVAFWCNPISGHATLYWYQQILGQGPKLLIQFQNNGVVDDSQLPKDRFSAERLKGVDSTLKIQPAKLEDSAVYLCASSFGWRGLNTEAFFGQGTRLTVV.

The V and J genes are TRBV2 and TRBJ1-5; tentative D call: TRBD1 (5 bases). V was trimmed by 3 bases and J by 5 bases, leaving 11 bases between them. The CDR3 has 14 amino acids. Germline CDR1 and CDR2: SNHLY and FYNNEI. CDR3 loop: CASSESQGDQPQHF. The CDR3, as DNA: TGTGCCAGCAGTGAGTCTCAGGGCGATCAGCCCCAGCATTTT.

This clone was observed a handful of times. This same CDR3 is encoded by further DNA sequences in the sample. The chain links TRBV7-2 to TRBJ1-2; D not certain. Per germline, CDR1 SGHTA and CDR2 FQGNSA. This CDR3 has 13 residues. V lost 0 bases to trimming and J lost 8 bases, with 10 bases between them. The CDR3 DNA sequence: TGTGCCAGCAGCTTAGCGCCTCAGTCCGGCTACACCTTC. Its translation: CASSLAPQSGYTF.

The chain couples TRBV19 to TRBJ2-7; 9 bases line up with TRBD1. Trimming removed 5 bases from V and 5 bases from J; junction bases left unmatched: 10. The CDR3 has 15 residues. CDR1 is LNHDA and CDR2 is SQIVND in the germline V gene (reference sequence). The CDR3 spells CASSPPGQGGHEQYF. The CDR3 DNA reads TGTGCCAGTAGTCCCCCGGGACAGGGTGGCCACGAGCAGTACTTC.

The gene calls are TRBV4-2 and TRBJ1-3; no definite D call. CDR3 length: 16 amino acids. Germline lookup yields CDR1 LGHNA and CDR2 YNFKEQ. Trimming cost V 0 bases and J 0 bases, with 9 bases left between them. The CDR3 region has the DNA TGTGCCAGCAGCCAAGATGCAGGCAGCTCTGGAAACACCATATATTTT. Protein product: CASSQDAGSSGNTIYF.

This clone came up a few times. This rearrangement joins TRBV19 to TRBJ2-6; D perhaps matches TRBD1 (6 bases). Trimming cost V 8 bases and J 4 bases, with 15 bases left between them. Germline CDR1 reads LNHDA; CDR2 reads SQIVND (reference sequence). The CDR3 has 15 residues. This chain's CDR3 is CASQTGSRGANVLTF. CDR3 nucleotides: TGTGCCAGTCAAACAGGGTCTAGGGGGGCCAACGTCCTGACTTTC.

This rearrangement joins TRBV7-6 to TRBJ2-7, with no clear D. Trimming took 4 bases from V and 4 from J, leaving 11 bases between them. The CDR3 runs to 13 residues. CDR1 is SGHVS, CDR2 FNYEAQ, per germline. The CDR3 DNA is TGTGCCAGCAGCTCTCTGACTGGATACGAGCAGTACTTC. It is translated as CASSSLTGYEQYF.

The sample holds a few counts of this clone. The CDR3 DNA reads as TGTGCCAGCAAAACTAGCAAAGATAACGAGCAGTACTTC. Its translation: CASKTSKDNEQYF. The chain joins TRBV6-1 to TRBJ2-7; D might be TRBD2 (6 bases). CDR3 length equals 13 residues. V shed 7 bases and J shed 5 bases, with 15 bases lying between them. The germline CDR1 and CDR2 sequences are MNHNS and SASEGT.

The gene calls are TRBV7-2 and TRBJ1-1; D call uncertain. The CDR3 has 13 residues. Germline assignment: CDR1 SGHTA and CDR2 FQGNSA. V was cut by 6 bases and J by 0 bases, with 8 bases left in between. The DNA of the CDR3 is TGTGCCAGCAGTTTTACATTGAACACTGAAGCTTTCTTT. Amino acids: CASSFTLNTEAFF.

The chain uses TRBV18 and TRBJ2-1; TRBD2 matches at 9 bases. Trimming took 8 bases from V and 5 from J; bases not matched to a gene: 7. The CDR3 extends over 14 amino acids. Germline V gene sequence: CDR1 KGHSH, CDR2 LQKENI. CDR3: CASLQSGGNNEQFF. CDR3 nucleotides: TGTGCCAGCCTTCAGAGCGGGGGGAACAATGAGCAGTTCTTC.

V usage is TRBV29-1 and J usage is TRBJ2-4, with 10 bases aligning to TRBD2. The CDR3 spans 18 residues. Germline CDR1 is SQVTM and CDR2 is ANQGSEA. V trimming: 6 bases; J trimming: 1 base; junction bases outside the gene matches: 15. The CDR3 reads CSVAELAGANGAKNIQYF. Written as DNA, the CDR3 is TGCAGCGTGGCCGAGCTAGCGGGAGCCAATGGGGCCAAAAACATTCAGTACTTC.

The chain links TRBV6-1 to TRBJ2-1; a possible D gene is TRBD2 (6 bases). V was cut by 5 bases and J by 7 bases, with 15 bases left in between. The CDR3 has 14 residues. Germline assignment: CDR1 MNHNS and CDR2 SASEGT. In DNA form, the CDR3 reads TGTGCCAGCAGTTCGGGACTGCCCTCTAATGAGCAGTTCTTC. This translates into CASSSGLPSNEQFF.

The rearrangement joins TRBV18 to TRBJ1-5; possibly TRBD1 for D (5 bases). The V gene's germline CDR1 is KGHSH and CDR2 LQKENI. The CDR3 sequence is 17 residues long. The V and J ends lost 0 bases and 2 bases respectively, with 14 bases between them. The CDR3 loop reads CASSPPGGPRGNQPQHF. In DNA form, the CDR3 reads TGTGCCAGCTCACCACCCGGGGGTCCTAGAGGCAATCAGCCCCAGCATTTT.

As for this clone: Germline and junction disagree at one end, which may indicate a read error. The chain carries TRBV9 and TRBJ2-7; possibly TRBD2 for D (7 bases). Germline V gene data show CDR1 as SGDLS and CDR2 as YYNGEE. This CDR3 is built from 15 residues. The CDR3 region has the DNA TGTGCCAGCAGCCCGCGGGCGGGGGCCTCCCACGAGCAGTACTTC. This translates into CASSPRAGASHEQYF.

The V and J genes are TRBV25-1 and TRBJ2-5; 7 bases line up with TRBD2. The CDR3 length is 13 residues. Germline CDR1 is MGHDK and CDR2 is SYGVNS. Trimming took 1 base from V and 11 from J; bases not matched to a gene: 7. CDR3 nucleotide sequence: TGTGCCAGCAGTGAATCGGGGGGACGGACTCAGTACTTC. Its protein is CASSESGGRTQYF.

This sequence joins TRBV5-4 and TRBJ2-1, with D possibly TRBD2 on 5 matching bases. CDR1 and CDR2 (germline): SGHNT, YYREEE (reference sequence). Trimming removed 0 bases at V and 7 bases at J, with 14 bases between. The CDR3 extends over 15 amino acids. The CDR3 nucleotides read TGTGCCAGCAGCTTGGGACGTCGTAGCGATAATGAGCAGTTCTTC. As protein: CASSLGRRSDNEQFF. The entire variable domain, with the rest obtained from reference TRBV5-4 and TRBJ2-1, is as follows: ETGVTQSPTHLIKTRGQQVTLRCSSQSGHNTVSWYQQALGQGPQFIFQYYREEENGRGNFPPRFSGLQFPNYSSELNVNALELDDSALYLCASSLGRRSDNEQFFGPGTRLTVL.